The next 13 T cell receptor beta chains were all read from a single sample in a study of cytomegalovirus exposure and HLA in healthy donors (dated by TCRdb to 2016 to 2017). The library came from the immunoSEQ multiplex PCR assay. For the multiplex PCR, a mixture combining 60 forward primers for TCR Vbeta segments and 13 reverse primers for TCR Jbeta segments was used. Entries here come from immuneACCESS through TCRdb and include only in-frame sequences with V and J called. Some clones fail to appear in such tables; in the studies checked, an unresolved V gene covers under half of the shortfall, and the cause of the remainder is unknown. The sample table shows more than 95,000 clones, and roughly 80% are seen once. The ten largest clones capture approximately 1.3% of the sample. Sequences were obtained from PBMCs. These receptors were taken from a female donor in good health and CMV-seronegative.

This CDR3 reads CAVSPTGTSYEQYF. Written as DNA, the CDR3 is TGTGCCGTCTCCCCGACAGGGACTTCCTACGAGCAGTACTTC. The J gene is TRBJ2-7, the V gene TRBV10-3, with D maybe TRBD1 (7 bases). V gave up 11 bases and J gave up 1 base, with 18 bases separating them. This CDR3 contains 14 residues. Germline values: CDR1 ENHRY, CDR2 SYGVKD.

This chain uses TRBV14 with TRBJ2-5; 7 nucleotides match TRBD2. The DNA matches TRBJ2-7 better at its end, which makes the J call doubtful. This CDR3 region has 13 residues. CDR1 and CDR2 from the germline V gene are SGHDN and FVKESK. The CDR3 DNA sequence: TGTGCCAGCAGCCACGGCGGGAGCTGCGAGCAGTACTTC. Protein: CASSHGGSCEQYF.

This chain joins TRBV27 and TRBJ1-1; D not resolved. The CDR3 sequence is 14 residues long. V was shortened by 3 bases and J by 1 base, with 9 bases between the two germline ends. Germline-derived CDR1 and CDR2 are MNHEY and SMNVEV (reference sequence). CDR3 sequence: CASSFSSSNTEAFF. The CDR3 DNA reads TGTGCCAGCAGTTTCTCTTCGTCGAACACTGAAGCTTTCTTT.

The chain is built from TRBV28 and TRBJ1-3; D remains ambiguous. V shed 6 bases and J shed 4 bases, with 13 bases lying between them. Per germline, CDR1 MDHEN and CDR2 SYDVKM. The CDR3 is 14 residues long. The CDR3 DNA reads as TGTGCCAGCAGGCTTCCGGGAGTGGGAAACACCATATATTTT. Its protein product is CASRLPGVGNTIYF.

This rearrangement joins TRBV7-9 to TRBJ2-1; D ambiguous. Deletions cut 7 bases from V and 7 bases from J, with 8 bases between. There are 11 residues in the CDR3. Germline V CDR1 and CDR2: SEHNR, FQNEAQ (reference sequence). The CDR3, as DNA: TGTGCCAGCATAAAGCGAAATGAGCAGTTCTTC. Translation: CASIKRNEQFF.

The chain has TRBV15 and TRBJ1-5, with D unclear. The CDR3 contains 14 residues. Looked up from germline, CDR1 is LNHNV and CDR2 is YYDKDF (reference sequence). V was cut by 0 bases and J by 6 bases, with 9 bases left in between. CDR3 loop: CATSRDPGSQPQHF. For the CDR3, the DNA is TGTGCCACCAGCAGAGACCCGGGAAGTCAGCCCCAGCATTTT.

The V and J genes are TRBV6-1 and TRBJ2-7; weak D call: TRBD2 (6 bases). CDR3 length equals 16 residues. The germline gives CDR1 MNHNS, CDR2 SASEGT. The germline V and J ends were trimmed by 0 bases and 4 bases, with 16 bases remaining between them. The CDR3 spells CASSEAPRAGRYEQYF. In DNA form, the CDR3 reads TGTGCCAGCAGTGAAGCGCCACGGGCGGGGCGGTACGAGCAGTACTTC.

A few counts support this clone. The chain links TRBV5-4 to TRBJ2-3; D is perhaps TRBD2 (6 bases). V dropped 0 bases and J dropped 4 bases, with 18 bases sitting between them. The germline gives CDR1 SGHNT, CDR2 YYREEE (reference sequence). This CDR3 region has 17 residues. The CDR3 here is CASSLDRSDGGSDTQYF. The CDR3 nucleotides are TGTGCCAGCAGCTTGGATAGGTCGGACGGGGGTTCAGATACGCAGTATTTT.

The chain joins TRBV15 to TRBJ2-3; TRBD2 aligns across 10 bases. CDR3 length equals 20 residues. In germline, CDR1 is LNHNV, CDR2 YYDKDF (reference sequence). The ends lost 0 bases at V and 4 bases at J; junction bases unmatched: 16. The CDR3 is CATSREAPPRVAGGSDTQYF. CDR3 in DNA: TGTGCCACCAGCAGAGAGGCCCCCCCAAGGGTAGCGGGAGGATCAGATACGCAGTATTTT. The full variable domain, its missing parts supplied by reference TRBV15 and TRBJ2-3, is DAMVIQNPRYQVTQFGKPVTLSCSQTLNHNVMYWYQQKSSQAPKLLFHYYDKDFNNEADTPDNFQSRRPNTSFCFLDIRSPGLGDTAMYLCATSREAPPRVAGGSDTQYFGPGTRLTVL.

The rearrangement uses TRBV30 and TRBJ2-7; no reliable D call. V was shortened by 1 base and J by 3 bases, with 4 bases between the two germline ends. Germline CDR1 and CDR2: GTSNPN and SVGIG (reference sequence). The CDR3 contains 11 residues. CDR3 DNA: TGTGCCTGGAGTGCTATCTACGAGCAGTACTTC. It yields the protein CAWSAIYEQYF.

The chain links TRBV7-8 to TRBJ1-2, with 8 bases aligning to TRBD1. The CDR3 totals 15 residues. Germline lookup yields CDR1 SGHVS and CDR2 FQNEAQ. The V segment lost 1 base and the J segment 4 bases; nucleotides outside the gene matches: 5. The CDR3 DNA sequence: TGTGCCAGCAGCTTAGTGGCAGGGGGCGCCTATGGCTACACCTTC. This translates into CASSLVAGGAYGYTF.

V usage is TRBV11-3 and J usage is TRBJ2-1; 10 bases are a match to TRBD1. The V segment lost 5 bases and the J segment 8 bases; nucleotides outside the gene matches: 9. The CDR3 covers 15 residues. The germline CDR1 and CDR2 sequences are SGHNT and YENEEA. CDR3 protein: CASSRDRGSGYEQFF. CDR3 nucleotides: TGTGCCAGCAGCCGGGACAGGGGCTCGGGATATGAGCAGTTCTTC. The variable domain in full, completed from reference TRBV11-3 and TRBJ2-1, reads EAGVVQSPRYKIIEKKQPVAFWCNPISGHNTLYWYLQNLGQGPELLIRYENEEAVDDSQLPKDRFSAERLKGVDSTLKIQPAELGDSAVYLCASSRDRGSGYEQFFGPGTRLTVL.

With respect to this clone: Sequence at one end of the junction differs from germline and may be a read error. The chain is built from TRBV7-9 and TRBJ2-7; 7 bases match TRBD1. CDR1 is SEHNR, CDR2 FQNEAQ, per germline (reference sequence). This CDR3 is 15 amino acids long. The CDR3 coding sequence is TGTTCCAGCAGCTTTGGGACAGCCGAGGGCTACGAGCAGTACTTC. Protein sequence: CSSSFGTAEGYEQYF.